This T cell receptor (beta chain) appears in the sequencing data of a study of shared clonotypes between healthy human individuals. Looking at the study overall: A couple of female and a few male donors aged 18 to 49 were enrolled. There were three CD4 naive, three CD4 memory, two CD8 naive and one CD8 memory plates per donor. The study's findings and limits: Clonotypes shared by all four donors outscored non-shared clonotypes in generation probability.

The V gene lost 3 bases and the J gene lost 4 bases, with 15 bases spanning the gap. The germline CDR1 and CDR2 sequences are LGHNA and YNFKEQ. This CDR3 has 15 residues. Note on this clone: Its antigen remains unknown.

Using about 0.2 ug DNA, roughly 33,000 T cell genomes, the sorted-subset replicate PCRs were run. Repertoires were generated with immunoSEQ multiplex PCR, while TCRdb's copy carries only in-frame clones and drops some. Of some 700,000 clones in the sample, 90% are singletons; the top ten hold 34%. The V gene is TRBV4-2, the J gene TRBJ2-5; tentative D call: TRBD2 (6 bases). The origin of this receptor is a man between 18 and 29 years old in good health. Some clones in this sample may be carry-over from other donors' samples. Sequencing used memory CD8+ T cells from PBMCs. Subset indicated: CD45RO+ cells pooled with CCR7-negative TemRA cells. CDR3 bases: TGTGCCAGCAGCCACCCGGGACTGAATCGAGAGACCCAGTACTTC. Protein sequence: CASSHPGLNRETQYF.